This entry lists 8 T cell receptor beta chains sequenced from one sample in a study of T-cell reconstitution after alpha-beta-depleted transplantation in children. This sample's TCRbeta library carried unique molecular identifier barcodes. TCRdb called the PCR reads again in MiXCR, with one record for every CDR3 protein. This sample has 170,000 or so distinct CDR3 sequences, with approximately 6.8% found just once. Sequenced here: PBMCs from the stem cell graft donor, sampled from the stem cell graft. The receptors come from a human donor who donated a stem cell graft to a child with Wiskott-Aldrich syndrome.

This clonotype was observed at least ten times. The rearrangement uses TRBV9 and TRBJ2-3, with 7 positions matching TRBD2. CDR3 size: 16 residues. Trimming took 0 bases from V and 2 from J; bases not matched to a gene: 6. Germline lookup yields CDR1 SGDLS and CDR2 YYNGEE. The CDR3 nucleotides read TGTGCCAGCAGCGTAGCGGCTAGCGGCTCCACAGATACGCAGTATTTT. It yields the protein CASSVAASGSTDTQYF.

This clonotype was counted many times. The J gene is TRBJ1-2, the V gene TRBV12-3 or TRBV12-4; D not certain. The CDR3 runs to 11 residues. V was cut by 5 bases and J by 8 bases, with 9 bases left in between. The DNA of the CDR3 is TGTGCCAGCAGTAGACTGGCGGGCTACACCTTC. As protein: CASSRLAGYTF.

This clonotype was counted ten times or more. The genes are TRBV20-1 and TRBJ2-1; 7 nucleotides match TRBD1. The CDR3 length is 17 residues. Trimming at V came to 0 bases and at J to 1 base, leaving 9 bases not matched to a gene. Germline V gene sequence: CDR1 DFQATT, CDR2 SNEGSKA (reference sequence). CDR3 in amino acids: CSARDRIGRGSYNEQFF. CDR3 DNA: TGCAGTGCTAGAGATCGAATCGGCAGGGGGTCCTACAATGAGCAGTTCTTC.

This clonotype turned up a few times. The gene calls are TRBV28 and TRBJ2-3; D call uncertain. This CDR3 contains 12 residues. CDR1 is MDHEN and CDR2 is SYDVKM in the germline V gene. V was pared by 7 bases and J by 0 bases, with 5 bases between. CDR3 sequence (DNA): TGTGCCAGCACCCCGAGCACAGATACGCAGTATTTT. It encodes CASTPSTDTQYF. Filled out from reference TRBV28 and TRBJ2-3, the complete variable domain reads DVKVTQSSRYLVKRTGEKVFLECVQDMDHENMFWYRQDPGLGLRLIYFSYDVKMKEKGDIPEGYSVSREKKERFSLILESASTNQTSMYLCASTPSTDTQYFGPGTRLTVL.

This clonotype was seen repeatedly, ten times or more. This chain connects TRBV12-3 or TRBV12-4 to TRBJ1-1; 9 bases fit TRBD1. The J segment lost 7 bases and the V segment lost 6 bases, leaving 9 bases of the junction unmatched. The length of the CDR3 is 14 residues. Here the CDR3 DNA reads TGTGCCAGCAGAGGCCGGGACAGGGAGTATGAAGCTTTCTTT. Its protein is CASRGRDREYEAFF.

This clonotype has more than one count but fewer than ten. This chain joins TRBV6-2 or TRBV6-3 and TRBJ2-4; unclear D gene. The CDR3 runs to 14 residues. V was shortened by 0 bases and J by 8 bases, with 11 bases between the two germline ends. Germline lookup yields CDR1 MNHEY and CDR2 SVGEGT. CDR3 loop: CASSYSAQSDIQYF. The CDR3 region has the DNA TGTGCCAGCAGTTACTCGGCGCAGTCGGACATTCAGTACTTC.

This clonotype was detected ten times or more. V is TRBV6-1 and J is TRBJ2-6, with unresolved D. This CDR3 has 16 amino acids. The V gene lost 5 bases and the J gene lost 1 base, with 12 bases spanning the gap. CDR1 is MNHNS and CDR2 is SASEGT in the germline V gene. The CDR3 reads CASSPSLGSGANVLTF. CDR3 in DNA: TGTGCCAGCAGTCCTTCCCTGGGGTCTGGGGCCAACGTCCTGACTTTC.

This clonotype was observed at least ten times. The chain couples TRBV25-1 to TRBJ1-2; a possible D gene is TRBD1 (6 bases). CDR1 and CDR2 from the germline V gene are MGHDK and SYGVNS. The CDR3 sequence is 13 residues long. V was pared by 7 bases and J by 4 bases, with 13 bases between. This CDR3 reads CASTAPGAYGYTF. The CDR3 nucleotides are TGTGCCAGCACCGCCCCGGGGGCCTATGGCTACACCTTC.